The sequence of this TCR beta chain was determined in a study of tumor and adjacent non-tumor tissue in lung cancer. General study points: In normal lung, the top 100 clones were significantly more dominant than in tumor. Tumor TCR diversity, when higher, was linked to shorter survival. Tumor tissue had significantly higher TCR diversity than normal lung.

The germline CDR1 and CDR2 sequences are MNHEY and SVGEGT. V lost 2 bases, J lost 5 bases, and 10 bases lay in between. The CDR3 is made up of 14 amino acids. TCRbeta libraries were built with three rounds of nested PCR, modified from ARM-PCR. TCRdb passed the multiplex PCR reads through MiXCR, listing each CDR3 protein once. The top ten hold 10% to 15% of the sample, which has about 80,000 distinct CDR3 sequences, nearly 70% seen once. The template was RNA from unsorted bulk tissue. This clonotype was seen repeatedly, ten times or more. Its antigen remains unidentified. Sequencing was carried out using lung tumor tissue. The receptor comes from a woman aged 70-85 years with non-small cell lung cancer. The V call is TRBV6-2 or TRBV6-3, the J call TRBJ1-5; D is ambiguous. This CDR3 reads CASSYGVNDQPQHF. The CDR3 DNA reads as TGTGCCAGCAGTTACGGGGTAAACGATCAGCCCCAGCATTTT.